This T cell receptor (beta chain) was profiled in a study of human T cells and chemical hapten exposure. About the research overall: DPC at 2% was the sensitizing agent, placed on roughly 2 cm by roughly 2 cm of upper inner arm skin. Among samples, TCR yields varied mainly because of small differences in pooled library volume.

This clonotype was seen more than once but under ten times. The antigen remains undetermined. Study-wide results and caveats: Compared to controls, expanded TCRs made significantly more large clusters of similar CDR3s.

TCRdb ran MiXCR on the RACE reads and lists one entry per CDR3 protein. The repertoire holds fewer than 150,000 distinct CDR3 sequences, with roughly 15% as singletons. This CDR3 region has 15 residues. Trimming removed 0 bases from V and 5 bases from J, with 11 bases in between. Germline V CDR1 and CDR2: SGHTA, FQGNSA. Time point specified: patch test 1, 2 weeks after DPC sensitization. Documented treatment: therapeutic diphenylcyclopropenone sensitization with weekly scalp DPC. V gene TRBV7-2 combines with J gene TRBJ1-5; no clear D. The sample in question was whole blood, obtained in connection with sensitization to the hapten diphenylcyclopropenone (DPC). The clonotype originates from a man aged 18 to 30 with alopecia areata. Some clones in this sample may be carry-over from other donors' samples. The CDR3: CASSLAPAVDQPQHF. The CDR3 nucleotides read TGTGCCAGCAGCTTAGCGCCGGCCGTCGATCAGCCCCAGCATTTT.